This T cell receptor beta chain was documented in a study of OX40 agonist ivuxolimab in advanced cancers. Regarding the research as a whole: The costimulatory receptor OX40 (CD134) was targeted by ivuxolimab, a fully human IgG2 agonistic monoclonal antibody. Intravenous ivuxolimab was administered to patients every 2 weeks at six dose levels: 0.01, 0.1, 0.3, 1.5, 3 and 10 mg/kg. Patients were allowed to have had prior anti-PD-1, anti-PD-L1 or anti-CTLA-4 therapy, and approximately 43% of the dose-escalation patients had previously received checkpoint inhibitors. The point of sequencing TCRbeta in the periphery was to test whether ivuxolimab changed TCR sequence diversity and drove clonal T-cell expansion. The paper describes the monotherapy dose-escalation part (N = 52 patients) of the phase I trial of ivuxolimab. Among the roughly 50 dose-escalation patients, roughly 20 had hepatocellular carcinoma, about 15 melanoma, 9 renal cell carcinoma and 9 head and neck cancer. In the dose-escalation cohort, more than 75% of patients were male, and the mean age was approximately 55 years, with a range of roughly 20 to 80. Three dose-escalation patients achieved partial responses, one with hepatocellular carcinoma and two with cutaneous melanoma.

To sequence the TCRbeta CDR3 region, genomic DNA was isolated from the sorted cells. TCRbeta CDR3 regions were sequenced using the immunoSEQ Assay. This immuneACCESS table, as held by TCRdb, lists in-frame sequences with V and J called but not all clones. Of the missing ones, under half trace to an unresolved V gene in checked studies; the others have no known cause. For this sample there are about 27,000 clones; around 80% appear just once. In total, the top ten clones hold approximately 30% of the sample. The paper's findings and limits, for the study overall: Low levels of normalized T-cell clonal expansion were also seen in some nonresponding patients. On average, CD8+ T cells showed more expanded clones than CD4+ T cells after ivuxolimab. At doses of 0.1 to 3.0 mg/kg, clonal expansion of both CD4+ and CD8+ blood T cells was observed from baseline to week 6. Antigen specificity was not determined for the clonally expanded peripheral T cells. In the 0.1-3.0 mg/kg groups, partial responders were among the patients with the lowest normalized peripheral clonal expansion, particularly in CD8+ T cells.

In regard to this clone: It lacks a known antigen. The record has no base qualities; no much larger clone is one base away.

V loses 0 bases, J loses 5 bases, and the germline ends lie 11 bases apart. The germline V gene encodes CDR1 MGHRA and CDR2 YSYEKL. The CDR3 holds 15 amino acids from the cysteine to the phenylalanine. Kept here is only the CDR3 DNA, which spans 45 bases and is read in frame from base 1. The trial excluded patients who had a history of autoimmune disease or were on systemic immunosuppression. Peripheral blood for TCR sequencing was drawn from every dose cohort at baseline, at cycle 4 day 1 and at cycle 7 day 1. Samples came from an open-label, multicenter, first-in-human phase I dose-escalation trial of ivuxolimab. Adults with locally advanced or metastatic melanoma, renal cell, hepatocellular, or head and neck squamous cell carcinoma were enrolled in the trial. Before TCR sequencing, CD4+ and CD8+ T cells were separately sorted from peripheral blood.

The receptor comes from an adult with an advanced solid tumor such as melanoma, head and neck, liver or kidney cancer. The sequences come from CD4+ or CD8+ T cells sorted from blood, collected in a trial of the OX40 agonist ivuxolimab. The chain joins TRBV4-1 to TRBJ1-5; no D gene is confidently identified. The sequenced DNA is TGCGCCAGCAGCCAAGATCTACCGGGCTATCAGCCCCAGCATTTT. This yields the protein CASSQDLPGYQPQHF.